The clone carrying this TCR beta chain was seen only once. The antigen is unknown. The library came from three nested PCR rounds adapted from ARM-PCR protocols. TCRdb ran MiXCR on the multiplex PCR reads and lists one entry per CDR3 protein. The table lists about 43,000 distinct CDR3 sequences, approximately 61% of them singletons. This sample's RNA came from whole unsorted tissue. More than 3 cm separated this lung sample from the edge of the tumor. Chemotherapy-naive patients with new lung cancer underwent thoracic surgery in China, August–November 2014. This sample is drawn from a study of tumor and adjacent non-tumor tissue in lung cancer. At the level of the study: Stage I to III disease affected approximately 11 men and 4 or 5 women aged roughly 31 to 76.

CDR1 and CDR2 from the germline V gene are MNHNY and SVGAGI (reference sequence). The CDR3 runs 15 residues. Study-wide results and limits: In normal lung, the top 100 clones were significantly more dominant than in tumor. TCR diversity was significantly greater in tumor than normal lung tissue.

The clonotype comes from a man over 45 with non-small cell lung cancer. Sequenced material: distant non-tumor lung tissue. V gene TRBV6-6 combines with J gene TRBJ2-3; 7 positions match TRBD1. This CDR3 reads CARRRQGGSTDTQYF. CDR3 nucleotides: TGTGCTAGAAGGAGACAGGGCGGATCCACAGATACGCAGTATTTT.